Detailed here is one T cell receptor (beta chain). The sample originates from a study of T-cell memory formation after mild COVID-19. TCRdb re-analysed the 5' RACE reads in MiXCR, keeping a single row per CDR3 protein. The repertoire holds about 180,000 distinct CDR3 sequences, 16% seen once, with about 1.9% in the top ten. Sample: PBMCs or a T cell subset sorted from them (not recorded which). The receptor's source is an adult woman who had mild COVID-19 (a few samples of this study predate the infection). Cell type and time point are not known.

The CDR3 loop reads CASRHTSGRTDTQYF. In nucleotides, the CDR3 is TGTGCCAGCAGGCACACTAGCGGACGCACAGATACGCAGTATTTT. The rearrangement links TRBV7-2 to TRBJ2-3; the match to TRBD2 covers 8 bases. The CDR3 totals 15 residues. The trim removed 6 bases at V and 1 base at J, leaving 6 bases unmatched. From germline, CDR1 is SGHTA and CDR2 FQGNSA.